This passage covers 9 T cell receptor beta chains from one sample sequenced in a study of blood T cell repertoires in COVID-19. TCRdb's copy holds only in-frame clones and misses some; the assay was immunoSEQ multiplex PCR. This table holds some 150,000 clones, about 80% found once. Source material: peripheral blood. Receptors originate from a woman aged 55-70 years with acute or convalescent COVID-19.

The chain employs TRBV6-5 and TRBJ1-2; 7 positions match TRBD1. Germline V gene sequence: CDR1 MNHEY, CDR2 SVGAGI. The CDR3 consists of 14 residues. The trim removed 8 bases at V and 0 bases at J, leaving 6 bases unmatched. The CDR3 reads CASWDRRSNYGYTF. The CDR3 bases are TGTGCCAGCTGGGACAGACGATCTAACTATGGCTACACCTTC.

This chain connects TRBV19 to TRBJ1-5; D unresolved. The V end was cut by 1 base, the J end by 0 bases, with 10 bases between. Germline V gene lookup returns CDR1 LNHDA and CDR2 SQIVND (reference sequence). This CDR3 contains 16 residues. CDR3 amino acids: CASSIAGVPSNQPQHF. The CDR3 DNA reads TGTGCCAGTAGTATAGCGGGAGTCCCTAGCAATCAGCCCCAGCATTTT.

This chain uses TRBV30 with TRBJ1-2; the D gene is possibly TRBD1 (6 bases). The CDR3 covers 13 residues. Germline V gene lookup returns CDR1 GTSNPN and CDR2 SVGIG (reference sequence). Trimming left V 2 bases short and J 6 bases short, with 13 bases between. CDR3 residues: CAWSRQATDGYTF. CDR3 coding DNA: TGTGCCTGGAGTCGACAGGCGACGGATGGCTACACCTTC.

The chain combines TRBV29-1 with TRBJ1-2; 12 bases map to TRBD1. Trimming at V came to 6 bases and at J to 6 bases, leaving 8 bases not matched to a gene. The germline gives CDR1 SQVTM, CDR2 ANQGSEA. There are 14 residues in the CDR3. The chain's CDR3 is CSVKPGTGGHGYTF. The CDR3 nucleotides read TGCAGCGTCAAACCCGGGACAGGGGGCCATGGCTACACCTTC.

J is TRBJ1-6 and V is TRBV3-1 (or the pseudogene TRBV3-2); 8 bases agree with TRBD1. The germline gives CDR1 LGHDT, CDR2 YNNKEL (reference sequence). Losses at the gene ends were 4 bases for V and 7 bases for J; bases not matched to a gene: 9. This CDR3 has 16 residues. The CDR3 DNA reads as TGTGCCAGCAGCCCGTGGACAGGGAGGCGGAATTCACCCCTCCACTTT. This encodes CASSPWTGRRNSPLHF.

CDR3: CASSYSTGATEAFF. CDR3 DNA sequence: TGTGCCAGCAGTTACTCGACAGGGGCCACTGAAGCTTTCTTT. The V gene is TRBV6-2 or TRBV6-3, the J gene TRBJ1-1; 8 bases are a match to TRBD1. Trimming cost V 0 bases and J 4 bases; bases outside gene matches: 1. CDR1 is MNHEY and CDR2 is SVGEGT in the germline V gene. The length of the CDR3 is 14 residues.

This sequence joins TRBV5-1 and TRBJ1-1, with 7 bases identical to TRBD1. Germline V gene data show CDR1 as SGHRS and CDR2 as YFSETQ. The CDR3 has 16 residues. Unmatched junction bases numbered 11, after V lost 5 bases and J lost 1 base. The CDR3 loop is CASRITGESRNTEAFF. The CDR3 DNA sequence: TGCGCCAGCAGGATTACAGGGGAATCGAGGAACACTGAAGCTTTCTTT.

The chain uses TRBV6-5 and TRBJ2-4; 7 bases match TRBD2. Germline CDR1 MNHEY, CDR2 SVGAGI. Unmatched junction bases numbered 4, after V lost 4 bases and J lost 1 base. The CDR3 sequence is 15 residues long. CDR3 region: CASSSWGGAKNIQYF. The CDR3 bases are TGTGCCAGCAGTTCCTGGGGGGGTGCCAAAAACATTCAGTACTTC.

This clone came up once. The rearrangement links TRBV6-5 to TRBJ2-1; D is perhaps TRBD1 (7 bases). CDR1 MNHEY and CDR2 SVGAGI come from the germline V gene. This CDR3 is built from 15 residues. V lost 10 bases, J lost 7 bases, and 23 bases lay in between. CDR3 residues: CATTLRGVRGNEQFF. The CDR3 DNA reads TGTGCCACTACCCTCAGGGGGGTTCGCGGAAATGAGCAGTTCTTC.